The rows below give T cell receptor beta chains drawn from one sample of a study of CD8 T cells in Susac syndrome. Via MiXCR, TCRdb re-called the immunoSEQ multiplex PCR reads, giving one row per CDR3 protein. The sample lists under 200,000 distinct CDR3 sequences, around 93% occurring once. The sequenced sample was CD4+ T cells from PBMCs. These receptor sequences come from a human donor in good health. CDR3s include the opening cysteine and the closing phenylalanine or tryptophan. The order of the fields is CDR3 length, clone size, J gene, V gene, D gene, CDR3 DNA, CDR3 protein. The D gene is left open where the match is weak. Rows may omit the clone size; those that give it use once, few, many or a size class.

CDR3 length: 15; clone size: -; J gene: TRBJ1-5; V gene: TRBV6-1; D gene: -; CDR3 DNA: TGTGCCAGCAGTCTTGAAGTAGGGCGCAATCAGCCCCAGCATTTT; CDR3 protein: CASSLEVGRNQPQHF
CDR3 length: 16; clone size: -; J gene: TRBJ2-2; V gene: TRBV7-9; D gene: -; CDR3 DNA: TGTGCCAGCAGCTCCCTCGGGTCGATGAGCACCGGGGAGCTGTTTTTT; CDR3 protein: CASSSLGSMSTGELFF
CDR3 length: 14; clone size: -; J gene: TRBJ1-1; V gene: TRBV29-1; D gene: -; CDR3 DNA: TGCAGTTCGGGGTCCGGGCCCCCGAACACTGAAGCTTTCTTT; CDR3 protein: CSSGSGPPNTEAFF
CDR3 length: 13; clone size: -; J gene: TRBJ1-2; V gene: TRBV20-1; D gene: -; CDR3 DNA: TGCAGTGCTAGAATACAGATGGGCTATGGCTACACCTTC; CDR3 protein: CSARIQMGYGYTF
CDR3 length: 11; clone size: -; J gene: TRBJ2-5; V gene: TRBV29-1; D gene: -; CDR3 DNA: TGCAGCGCTGGAGGGAAAGAGACCCAGTACTTC; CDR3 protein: CSAGGKETQYF
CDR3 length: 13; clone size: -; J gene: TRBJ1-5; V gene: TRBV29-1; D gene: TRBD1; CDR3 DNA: TGCAGCGCCACAGGGGCGAGCAATCAGCCCCAGCATTTT; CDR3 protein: CSATGASNQPQHF
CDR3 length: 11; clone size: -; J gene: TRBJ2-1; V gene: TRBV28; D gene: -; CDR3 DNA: TGTGCCAGCAGTGGGCGGAATGAGCAGTTCTTC; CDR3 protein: CASSGRNEQFF
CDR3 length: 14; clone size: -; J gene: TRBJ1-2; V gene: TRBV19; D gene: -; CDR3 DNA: TGTGCCAGTAGTACCCGGCAGGGCCGCGGGAGCTACACCTTC; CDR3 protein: CASSTRQGRGSYTF
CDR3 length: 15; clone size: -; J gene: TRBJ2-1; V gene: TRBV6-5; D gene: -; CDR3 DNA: TGTGCCAGCAGAAGGACACAGGGCTCCTACAATGAGCAGTTCTTC; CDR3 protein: CASRRTQGSYNEQFF
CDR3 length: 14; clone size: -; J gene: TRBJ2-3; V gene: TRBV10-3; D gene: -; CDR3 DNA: TGTGCCATCAAAAAGGATACTAGCACAGATACGCAGTATTTT; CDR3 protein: CAIKKDTSTDTQYF
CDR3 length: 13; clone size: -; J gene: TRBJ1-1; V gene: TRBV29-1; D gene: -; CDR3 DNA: TGCAGCGTTGCCCAAACAGGGACCACTGAAGCTTTCTTT; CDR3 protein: CSVAQTGTTEAFF
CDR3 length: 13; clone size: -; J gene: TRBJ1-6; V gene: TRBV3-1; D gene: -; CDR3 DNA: TGTGCCAGCAGACCCACGGGAACTTCACCCCTCCACTTT; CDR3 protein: CASRPTGTSPLHF
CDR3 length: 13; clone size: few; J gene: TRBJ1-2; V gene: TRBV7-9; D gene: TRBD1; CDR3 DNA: TGTGCCAGCAGCTTCGACAGGGGAGGAGGCTACACCTTC; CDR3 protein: CASSFDRGGGYTF
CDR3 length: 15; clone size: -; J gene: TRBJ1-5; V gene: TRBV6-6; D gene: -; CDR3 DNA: TGTGCCAGCGGCGTGCGGGCCGGGACAAATCAGCCCCAGCATTTT; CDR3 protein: CASGVRAGTNQPQHF
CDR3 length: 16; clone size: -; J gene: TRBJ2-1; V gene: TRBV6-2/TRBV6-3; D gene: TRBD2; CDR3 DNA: TGTGCCAGCAGTTATTCTAGCGGGGGGGCCTACAATGAGCAGTTCTTC; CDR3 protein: CASSYSSGGAYNEQFF
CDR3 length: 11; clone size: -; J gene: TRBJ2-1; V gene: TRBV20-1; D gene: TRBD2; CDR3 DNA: TGCAGTGCCGGGGGGGCTCCGGAGCAGTTCTTC; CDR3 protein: CSAGGAPEQFF
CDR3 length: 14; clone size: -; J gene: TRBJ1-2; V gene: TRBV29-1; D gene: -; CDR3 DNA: TGCAGCGTTCTGGGCCCGGGAGGGGCCTATGGCTACACCTTC; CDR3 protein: CSVLGPGGAYGYTF
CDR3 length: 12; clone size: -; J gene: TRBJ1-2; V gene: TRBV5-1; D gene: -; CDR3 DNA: TGCGCCAGCAGCCCGGAGGTGGGTGGCTACACCTTC; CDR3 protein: CASSPEVGGYTF
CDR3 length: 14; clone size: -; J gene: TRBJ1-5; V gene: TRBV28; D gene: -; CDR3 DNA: TGTGCCAGTCGATTTGGACAGTTTAATCAGCCCCAGCATTTT; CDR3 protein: CASRFGQFNQPQHF
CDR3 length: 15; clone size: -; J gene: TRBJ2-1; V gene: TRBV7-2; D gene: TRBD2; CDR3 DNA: TGTGCCAGCAGCCTTCGGGCGGGGGGGCGGAGTGAGCAGTTCTTC; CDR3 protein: CASSLRAGGRSEQFF
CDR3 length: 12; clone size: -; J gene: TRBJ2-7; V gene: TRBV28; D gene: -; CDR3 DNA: TGTGCCAGCAGTTTAAGGCAGTCCGAGCAGTACTTC; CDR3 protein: CASSLRQSEQYF
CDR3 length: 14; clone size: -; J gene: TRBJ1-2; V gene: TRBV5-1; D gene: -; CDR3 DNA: TGCGCCAGCAGCCCCACGGGCCAGGACTATGGCTACACCTTC; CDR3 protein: CASSPTGQDYGYTF
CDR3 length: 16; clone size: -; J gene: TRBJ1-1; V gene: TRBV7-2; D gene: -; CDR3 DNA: TGTGCCAGCAGCTCCCAACTCCAGGGAAGAGTCACTGAAGCTTTCTTT; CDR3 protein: CASSSQLQGRVTEAFF
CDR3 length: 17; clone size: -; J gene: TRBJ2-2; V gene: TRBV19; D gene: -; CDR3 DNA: TGTGCCAGTAGTGGGCGGCCCCCGCTCGTAAACACCGGGGAGCTGTTTTTT; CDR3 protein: CASSGRPPLVNTGELFF
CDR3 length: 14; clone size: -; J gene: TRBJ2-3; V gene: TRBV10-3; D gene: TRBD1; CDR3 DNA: TGTGCCATCAGTGAGGGACAGGGCCCCGATACGCAGTATTTT; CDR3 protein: CAISEGQGPDTQYF
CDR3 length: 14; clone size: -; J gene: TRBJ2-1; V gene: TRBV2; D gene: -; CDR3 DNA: TGTGCCAGCGGGCGGCGGCTGACGGGCAATGAGCAGTTCTTC; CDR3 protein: CASGRRLTGNEQFF
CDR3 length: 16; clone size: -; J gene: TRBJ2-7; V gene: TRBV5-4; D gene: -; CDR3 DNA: TGTGCCAGCAGCCAGCCGGGGCGGAAGGGCACCTACGAGCAGTACTTC; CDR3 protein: CASSQPGRKGTYEQYF
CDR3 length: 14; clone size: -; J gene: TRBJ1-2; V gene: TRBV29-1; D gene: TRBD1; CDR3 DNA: TGCAGCGATGATTGGGAGGGACAGGCGAATGGCTACACCTTC; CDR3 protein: CSDDWEGQANGYTF
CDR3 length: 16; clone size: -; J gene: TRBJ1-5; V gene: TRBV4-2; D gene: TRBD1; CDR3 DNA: TGTGCCAGCAGCCGCCAACAGGGGTACGGCAATCAGCCCCAGCATTTT; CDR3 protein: CASSRQQGYGNQPQHF
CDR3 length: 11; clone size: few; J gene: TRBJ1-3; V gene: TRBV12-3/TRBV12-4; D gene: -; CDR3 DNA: TGTGCCAGCAGTTCGGGGCCCACCATATATTTT; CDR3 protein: CASSSGPTIYF
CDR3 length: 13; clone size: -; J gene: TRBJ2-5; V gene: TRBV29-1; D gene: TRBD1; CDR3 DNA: TGCAGCGTCGGGACAGGGGTGGGAGAGACCCAGTACTTC; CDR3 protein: CSVGTGVGETQYF
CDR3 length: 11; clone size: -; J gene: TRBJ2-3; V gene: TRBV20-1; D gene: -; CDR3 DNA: TGCAGTGCTAGGGCCCTCTATACGCAGTATTTT; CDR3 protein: CSARALYTQYF
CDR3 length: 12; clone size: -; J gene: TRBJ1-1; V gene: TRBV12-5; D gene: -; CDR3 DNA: TGTGCTAGTGGTGACAGGAACACTGAAGCTTTCTTT; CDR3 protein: CASGDRNTEAFF
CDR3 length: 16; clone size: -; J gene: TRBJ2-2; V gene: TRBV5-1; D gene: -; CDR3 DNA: TGCGCCAGCAGCCCCAGGGGCAATCCGAACACCGGGGAGCTGTTTTTT; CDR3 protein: CASSPRGNPNTGELFF
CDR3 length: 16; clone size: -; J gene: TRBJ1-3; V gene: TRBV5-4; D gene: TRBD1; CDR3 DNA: TGTGCCAGCAGCCCGGGACAGGGCCGAACTGGAAACACCATATATTTT; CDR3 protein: CASSPGQGRTGNTIYF
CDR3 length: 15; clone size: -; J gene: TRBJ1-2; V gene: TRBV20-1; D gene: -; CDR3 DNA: TGCAGTGCTAGAAGGCGATGGCAGGGAAGTGATGGCTACACCTTC; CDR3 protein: CSARRRWQGSDGYTF
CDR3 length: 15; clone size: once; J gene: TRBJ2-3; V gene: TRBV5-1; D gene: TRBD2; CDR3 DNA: TGCGCCAGCAGCTTGCGGGGACTAGAAAAAGATACGCAGTATTTT; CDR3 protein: CASSLRGLEKDTQYF
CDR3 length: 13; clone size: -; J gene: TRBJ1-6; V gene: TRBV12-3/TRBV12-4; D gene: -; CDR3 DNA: TGTGCCAGCCAGCAGGTCTCTAATTCACCCCTCCACTTT; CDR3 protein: CASQQVSNSPLHF
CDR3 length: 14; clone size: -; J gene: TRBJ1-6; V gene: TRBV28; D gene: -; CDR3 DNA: TGTGCCACTTGGGGAAGCTCCTATAATTCACCCCTCCACTTT; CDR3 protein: CATWGSSYNSPLHF
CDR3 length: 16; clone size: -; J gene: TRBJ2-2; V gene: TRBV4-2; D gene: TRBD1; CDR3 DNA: TGTGCCAGCAGCCAAGGGGGACAGGGGAGAATCGGGGAGCTGTTTTTT; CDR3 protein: CASSQGGQGRIGELFF
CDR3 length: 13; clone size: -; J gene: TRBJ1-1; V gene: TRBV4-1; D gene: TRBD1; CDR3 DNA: TGCGCCAGCAGCTCCAGGGGGAGGACTGAAGCTTTCTTT; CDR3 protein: CASSSRGRTEAFF
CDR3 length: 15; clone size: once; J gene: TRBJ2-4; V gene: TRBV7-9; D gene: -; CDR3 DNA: TGTGCCAGCAGCTTAAATTTTGACGCCAAAAACATTCAGTACTTC; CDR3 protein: CASSLNFDAKNIQYF
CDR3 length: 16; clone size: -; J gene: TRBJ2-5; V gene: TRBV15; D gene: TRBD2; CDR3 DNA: TGTGCCACCAGCAGAGTTAGAAGCGGGGGGGCGGAGACCCAGTACTTC; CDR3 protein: CATSRVRSGGAETQYF
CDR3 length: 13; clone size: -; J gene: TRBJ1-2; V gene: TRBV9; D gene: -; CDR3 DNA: TGTGCCAGCAGCGTAGAGTCTACGAGCGGCTACACCTTC; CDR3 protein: CASSVESTSGYTF
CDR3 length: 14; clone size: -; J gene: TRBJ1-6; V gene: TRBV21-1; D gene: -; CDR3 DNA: TGTGCCAGCAGCAATATACCCAGGAATTCACCCCTCCACTTT; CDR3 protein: CASSNIPRNSPLHF
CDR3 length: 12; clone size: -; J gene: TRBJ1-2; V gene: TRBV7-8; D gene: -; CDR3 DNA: TGTGCCAGCAGCCCCCGCGGGGAGGGCTACACCTTC; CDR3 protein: CASSPRGEGYTF
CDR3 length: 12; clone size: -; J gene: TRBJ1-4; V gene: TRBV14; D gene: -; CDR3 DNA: TGTGCCAGCAGCCACACTAATGAAAAACTGTTTTTT; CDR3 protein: CASSHTNEKLFF
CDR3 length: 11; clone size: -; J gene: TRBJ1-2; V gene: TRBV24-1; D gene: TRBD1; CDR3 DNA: TGTGCCAAGAGGACAGGGGAAGGCTACACCTTC; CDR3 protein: CAKRTGEGYTF
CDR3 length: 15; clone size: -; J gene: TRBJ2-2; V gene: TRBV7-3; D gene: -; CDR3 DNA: TGTGCCAGCAGCTTAACAGGGCTCCGGAACAAGGAGCTGTTTTTT; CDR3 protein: CASSLTGLRNKELFF
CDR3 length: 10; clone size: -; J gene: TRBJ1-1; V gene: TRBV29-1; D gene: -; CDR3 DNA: TGCAGCGTTGAATCGTCTGAAGCTTTCTTT; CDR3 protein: CSVESSEAFF
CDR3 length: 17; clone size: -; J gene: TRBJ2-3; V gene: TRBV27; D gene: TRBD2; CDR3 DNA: TGTGCCAGCAGACCTGGACTAGCGGGGGCCACCACAGATACGCAGTATTTT; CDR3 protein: CASRPGLAGATTDTQYF
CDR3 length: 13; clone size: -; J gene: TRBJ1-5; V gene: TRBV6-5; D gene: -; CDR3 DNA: TGTGCCAGCAGAACCCCGAGGGGGGGACCCCAGCATTTT; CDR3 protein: CASRTPRGGPQHF
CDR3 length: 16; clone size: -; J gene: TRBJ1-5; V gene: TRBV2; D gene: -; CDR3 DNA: TGTGCCAGCAGCACTGGGGGGGGTGGTGGCAATCAGCCCCAGCATTTT; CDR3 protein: CASSTGGGGGNQPQHF